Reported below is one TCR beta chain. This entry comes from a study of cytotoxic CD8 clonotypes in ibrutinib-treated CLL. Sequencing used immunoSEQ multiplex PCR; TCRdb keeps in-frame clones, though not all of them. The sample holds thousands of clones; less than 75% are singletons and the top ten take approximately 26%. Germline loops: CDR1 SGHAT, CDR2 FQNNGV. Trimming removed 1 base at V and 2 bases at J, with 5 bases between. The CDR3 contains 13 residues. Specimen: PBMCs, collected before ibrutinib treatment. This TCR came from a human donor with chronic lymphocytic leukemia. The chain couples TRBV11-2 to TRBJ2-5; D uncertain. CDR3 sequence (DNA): TGTGCCAGCAGCTTAGGGCTTCAAGAGACCCAGTACTTC. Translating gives CASSLGLQETQYF.